This TCR beta chain derives from a study of blood T cell repertoires in COVID-19. In the source study's methods: Nucleated cell counts were estimated from reference gene primer amplification. The assay was immunoSEQ multiplex PCR, and TCRdb's table has in-frame clones only and misses some. V and J calls and clone size are copied from that table; D and trimming were computed from the DNA. The table lists some 48,000 clones, about 83% of them singletons, with 5.5% to 7% in the top ten. The CDR3 length is 14 residues. V gave up 4 bases and J gave up 7 bases; unmatched junction bases: 8. The V gene's germline CDR1 is SGHRS and CDR2 YFSETQ.

The sample comprised peripheral blood. The origin of this receptor is a woman aged 60-70 years with acute or convalescent COVID-19. The J gene is TRBJ2-1, the V gene TRBV5-1; 7 nucleotides align to TRBD1. The CDR3 DNA reads as TGCGCCAGCAGCCCCGGACAGGCGGGTAATGAGCAGTTCTTC. The encoded protein is CASSPGQAGNEQFF.